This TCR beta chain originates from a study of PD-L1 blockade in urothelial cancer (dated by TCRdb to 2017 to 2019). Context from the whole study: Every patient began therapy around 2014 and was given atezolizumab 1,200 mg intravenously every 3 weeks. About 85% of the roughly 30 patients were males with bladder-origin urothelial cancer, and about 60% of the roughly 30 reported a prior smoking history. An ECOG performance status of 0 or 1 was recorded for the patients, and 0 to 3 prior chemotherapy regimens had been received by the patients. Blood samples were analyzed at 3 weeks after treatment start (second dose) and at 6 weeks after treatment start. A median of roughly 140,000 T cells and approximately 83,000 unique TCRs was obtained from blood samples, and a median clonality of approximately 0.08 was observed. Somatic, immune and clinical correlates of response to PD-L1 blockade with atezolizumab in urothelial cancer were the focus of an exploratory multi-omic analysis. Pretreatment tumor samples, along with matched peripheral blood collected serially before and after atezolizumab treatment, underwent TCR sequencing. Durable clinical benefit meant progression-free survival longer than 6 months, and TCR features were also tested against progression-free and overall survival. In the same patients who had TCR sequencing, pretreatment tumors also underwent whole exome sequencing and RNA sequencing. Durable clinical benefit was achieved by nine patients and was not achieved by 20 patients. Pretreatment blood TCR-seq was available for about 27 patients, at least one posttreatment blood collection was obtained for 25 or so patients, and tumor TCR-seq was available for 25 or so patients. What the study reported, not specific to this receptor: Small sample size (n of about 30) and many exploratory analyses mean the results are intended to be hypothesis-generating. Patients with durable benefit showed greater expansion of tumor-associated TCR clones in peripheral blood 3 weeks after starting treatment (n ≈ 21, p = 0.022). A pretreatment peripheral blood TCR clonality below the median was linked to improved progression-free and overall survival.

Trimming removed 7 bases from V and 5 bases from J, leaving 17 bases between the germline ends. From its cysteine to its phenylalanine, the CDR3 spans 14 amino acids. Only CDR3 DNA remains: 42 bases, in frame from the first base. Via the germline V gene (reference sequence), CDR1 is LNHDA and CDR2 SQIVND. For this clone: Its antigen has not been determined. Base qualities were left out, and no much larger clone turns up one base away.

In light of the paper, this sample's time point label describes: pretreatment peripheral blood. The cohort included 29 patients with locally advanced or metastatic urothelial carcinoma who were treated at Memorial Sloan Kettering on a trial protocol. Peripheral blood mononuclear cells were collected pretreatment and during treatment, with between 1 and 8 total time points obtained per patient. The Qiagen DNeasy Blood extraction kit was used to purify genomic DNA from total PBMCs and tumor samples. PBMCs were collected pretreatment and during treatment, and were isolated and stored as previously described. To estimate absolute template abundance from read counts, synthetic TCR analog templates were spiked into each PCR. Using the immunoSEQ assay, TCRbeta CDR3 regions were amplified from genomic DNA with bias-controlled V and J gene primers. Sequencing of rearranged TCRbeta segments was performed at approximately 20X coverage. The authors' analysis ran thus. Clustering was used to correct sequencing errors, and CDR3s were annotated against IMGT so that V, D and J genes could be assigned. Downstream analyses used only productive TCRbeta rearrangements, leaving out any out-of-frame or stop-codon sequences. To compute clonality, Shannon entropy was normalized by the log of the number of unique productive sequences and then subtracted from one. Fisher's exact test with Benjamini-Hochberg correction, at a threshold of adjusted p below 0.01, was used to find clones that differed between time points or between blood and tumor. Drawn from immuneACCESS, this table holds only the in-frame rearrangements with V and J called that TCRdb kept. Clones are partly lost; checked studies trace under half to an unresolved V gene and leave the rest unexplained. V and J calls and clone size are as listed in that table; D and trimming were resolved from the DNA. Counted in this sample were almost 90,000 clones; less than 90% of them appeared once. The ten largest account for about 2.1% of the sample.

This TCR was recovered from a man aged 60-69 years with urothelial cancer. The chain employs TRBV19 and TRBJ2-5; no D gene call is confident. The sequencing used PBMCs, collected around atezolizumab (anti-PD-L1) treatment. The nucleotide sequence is TGTGCCAGTAAACCACCGGGTTCTAGGGAGACCCAGTACTTC. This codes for CASKPPGSRETQYF.